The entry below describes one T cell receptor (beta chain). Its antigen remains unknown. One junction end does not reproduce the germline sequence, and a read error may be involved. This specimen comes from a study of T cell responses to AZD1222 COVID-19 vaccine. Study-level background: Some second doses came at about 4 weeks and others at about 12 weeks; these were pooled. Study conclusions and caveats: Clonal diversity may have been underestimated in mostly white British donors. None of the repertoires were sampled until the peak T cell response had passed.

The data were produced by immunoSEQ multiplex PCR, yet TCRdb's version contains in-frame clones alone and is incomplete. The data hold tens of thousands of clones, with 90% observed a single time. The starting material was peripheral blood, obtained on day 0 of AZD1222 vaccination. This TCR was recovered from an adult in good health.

CDR3 in DNA: TGTGCTAGCAGCCAGATGGACAGGCCAGAGACCGGGGAGCTGTTTTTT. Encoded protein: CASSQMDRPETGELFF. The chain uses TRBV7-7 and TRBJ2-2; 7 bases are shared with TRBD1. This CDR3 has 16 residues. CDR1 and CDR2 from the germline V gene are SSHAT and FNYEAQ (reference sequence).